Below, 10 T cell receptor beta chains from the same sample are listed, as sequenced in a study of T cell repertoires in cytomegalovirus infection. Each CDR3 protein gets one entry after TCRdb re-called the reads with MiXCR. The sample has a few hundred thousand distinct CDR3 sequences, about 15% seen once. The source material was CD8+ T cells from PBMCs. Receptors were obtained from a human donor in good health (CMV status not recorded). Some clones in this sample may be carry-over from other donors' samples.

The chain carries TRBV29-1 and TRBJ2-1; D is unresolved. Trimming shortened V by 6 bases and J by 5 bases, and 23 bases separated the two germline ends. The CDR3 is made up of 16 amino acids. Germline V lookup: CDR1 SQVTM, CDR2 ANQGSEA. CDR3: CSVYSPLGIVNNEQFF. The CDR3 coding sequence is TGCAGCGTCTATTCCCCCTTAGGGATAGTAAACAATGAGCAGTTCTTC.

This clonotype has at least ten counts. The chain couples TRBV6-5 to TRBJ1-1, with D perhaps TRBD1 (5 bases). The CDR3 is 13 amino acids. In germline, CDR1 is MNHEY, CDR2 SVGAGI. V was cut by 7 bases and J by 3 bases, with 12 bases left in between. CDR3 protein: CASKGPGDTEAFF. The CDR3 region has the DNA TGTGCCAGCAAGGGACCCGGGGACACTGAAGCTTTCTTT.

The V gene is TRBV2, the J gene TRBJ2-7; D is possibly TRBD2 (6 bases). This CDR3 is 13 amino acids long. The germline gives CDR1 SNHLY, CDR2 FYNNEI. V lost 6 bases, J lost 4 bases, and 13 bases lay in between. CDR3 sequence: CASREAREYEQYF. CDR3 DNA: TGTGCCAGCAGGGAGGCTCGGGAGTACGAGCAGTACTTC.

The chain links TRBV28 to TRBJ1-1; no definite D call. Germline V gene lookup returns CDR1 MDHEN and CDR2 SYDVKM. The CDR3 runs to 14 residues. Trimming cost V 2 bases and J 2 bases, with 9 bases left between them. The CDR3 region has the DNA TGTGCCAGCAGTTTAGTGGGGATCAACACTGAAGCTTTCTTT. This sequence encodes CASSLVGINTEAFF.

The sample holds a few counts of this clonotype. The chain carries TRBV20-1 and TRBJ2-6, with TRBD1 matching 7 bases. The ends lost 3 bases at V and 2 bases at J; junction bases unmatched: 22. Germline V lookup: CDR1 DFQATT, CDR2 SNEGSKA (reference sequence). The CDR3 runs 21 residues. The CDR3 loop is CSASGEVMAKGAGAGANVLTF. CDR3 bases: TGCAGTGCTAGTGGTGAGGTTATGGCTAAGGGGGCAGGAGCTGGGGCCAACGTCCTGACTTTC.

There are many counts of this clonotype. The chain links TRBV7-9 to TRBJ1-2, with D possibly being TRBD1 (5 bases). CDR3 length equals 14 residues. V lost 8 bases, J lost 3 bases, and 16 bases lay in between. Germline values: CDR1 SEHNR, CDR2 FQNEAQ (reference sequence). The CDR3 DNA sequence: TGTGCCAGCCAGGGAGGGAACTGGGACTATGGCTACACCTTC. Residues: CASQGGNWDYGYTF.

This clonotype was observed a few times. V is TRBV27 and J is TRBJ2-2; 8 bases line up with TRBD1. Germline V lookup: CDR1 MNHEY, CDR2 SMNVEV (reference sequence). This CDR3 is built from 18 residues. Trimming took 5 bases from V and 6 from J; bases not matched to a gene: 17. The CDR3 loop reads CASSPGWVGDRGPGELFF. The CDR3 DNA reads TGTGCCAGCAGTCCCGGGTGGGTTGGAGACAGGGGACCCGGGGAGCTGTTTTTT.

The chain uses TRBV28 and TRBJ2-3, with D possibly being TRBD1 or TRBD2 (6 bases each). The CDR3 length is 14 residues. The germline V gene has CDR1 MDHEN and CDR2 SYDVKM. Deletions cut 5 bases from V and 4 bases from J, with 13 bases between. CDR3 DNA sequence: TGTGCCAGCAGTGGGGGGCCGAGCGCAGATACGCAGTATTTT. This encodes CASSGGPSADTQYF.

V usage is TRBV27 and J usage is TRBJ2-7, with D maybe TRBD2 (5 bases). V lost 2 bases to trimming and J lost 3 bases, with 11 bases between them. CDR1 is MNHEY and CDR2 is SMNVEV in the germline V gene (reference sequence). This CDR3 comprises 14 residues. In nucleotides, the CDR3 is TGTGCCAGCAGTTTAGATCCTGACTACTACGAGCAGTACTTC. This translates into CASSLDPDYYEQYF.

The rearrangement uses TRBV6-4 and TRBJ2-3; 11 bases fit TRBD2. Germline V gene lookup returns CDR1 MRHNA and CDR2 SNTAGT. V was pared by 3 bases and J by 3 bases, with 5 bases of the junction left unmatched. The length of the CDR3 is 16 residues. The CDR3 region has the DNA TGTGCCAGCAGTGAAGGTAGCGGGGGGGCTACAGATACGCAGTATTTT. It translates to CASSEGSGGATDTQYF.